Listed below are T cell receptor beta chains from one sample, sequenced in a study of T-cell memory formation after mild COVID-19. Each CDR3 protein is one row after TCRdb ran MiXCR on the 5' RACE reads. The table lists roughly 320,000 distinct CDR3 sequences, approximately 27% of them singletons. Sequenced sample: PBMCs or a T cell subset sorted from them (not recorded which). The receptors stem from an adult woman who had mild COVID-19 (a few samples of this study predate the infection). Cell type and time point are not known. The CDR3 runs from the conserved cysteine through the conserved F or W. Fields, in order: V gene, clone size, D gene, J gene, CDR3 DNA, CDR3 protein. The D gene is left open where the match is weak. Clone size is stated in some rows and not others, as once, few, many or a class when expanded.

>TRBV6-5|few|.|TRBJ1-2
TGTGCCAGCAGTTCCCCGACACCCTCCGGCTATGGCTACACCTTC
CASSSPTPSGYGYTF
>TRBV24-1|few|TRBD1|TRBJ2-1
TGTGCCACCAGTGATGTGACAGGGACCTATTCCTACAATGAGCAGTTCTTC
CATSDVTGTYSYNEQFF
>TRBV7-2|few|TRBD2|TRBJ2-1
TGTGCCAGCAGCCTTAGCGGGAGGGAGTACAATGAGCAGTTCTTC
CASSLSGREYNEQFF
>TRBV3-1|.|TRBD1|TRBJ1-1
TGTGCCAGCAGCGGATCGGGACAGGGGACTGAAGCTTTCTTT
CASSGSGQGTEAFF
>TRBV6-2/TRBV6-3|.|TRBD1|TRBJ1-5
TGTGCCAGTGGAGGGACAGGTTTCAATCAGCCCCAGCATTTT
CASGGTGFNQPQHF
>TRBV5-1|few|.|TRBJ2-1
TGCGCCAGCAGCTTGGCCCGGGATGAGCAGTTCTTC
CASSLARDEQFF
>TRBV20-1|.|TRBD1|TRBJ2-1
TGCAGTGCGTTACCAGGGGGCAATGAGCAGTTCTTC
CSALPGGNEQFF
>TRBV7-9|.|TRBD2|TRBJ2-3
TGTGCCAGCAGCTTGTGGACTAGCGGGTTGAATACGCAGTATTTT
CASSLWTSGLNTQYF
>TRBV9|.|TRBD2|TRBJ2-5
TGTGCCAGCAGTGGAGGAGGGCTAGCGGGGCGAGAGACCCAGTACTTC
CASSGGGLAGRETQYF
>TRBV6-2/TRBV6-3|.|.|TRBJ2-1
TGTGCCAGCGGGAGGCAGACAATGAGCTCCTACAATGAGCAGTTCTTC
CASGRQTMSSYNEQFF
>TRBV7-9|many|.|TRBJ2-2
TGTGCCAGCAGCGAGGGGCCAACGGAGCTGTTTTTT
CASSEGPTELFF
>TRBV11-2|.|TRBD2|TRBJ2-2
TGTGCCAGCAGCCCAGGAGGACTAGCTAGCACCGGGGAGCTGTTTTTT
CASSPGGLASTGELFF
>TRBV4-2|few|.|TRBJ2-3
TGTGCCAGCAGCCAAGATTCGAGCCCTGGCTTAAGCACAGATACGCAGTATTTT
CASSQDSSPGLSTDTQYF
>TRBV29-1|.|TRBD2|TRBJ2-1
TGCAGCGTTGATGGGACTAGCGGGGGGTACAATGAGCAGTTCTTC
CSVDGTSGGYNEQFF
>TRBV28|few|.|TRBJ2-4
TGTGCCAGCAGTTTGCAGGATTCCAAAAACATTCAGTACTTC
CASSLQDSKNIQYF
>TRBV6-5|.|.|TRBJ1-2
TGTGCCAGCAGCCCTAACCGGAGGGTTTCGGTGCATGGCTACACCTTC
CASSPNRRVSVHGYTF
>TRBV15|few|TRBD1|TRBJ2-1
TGTGCCACCAACCCGGAGGGACAGGTCTACAATGAGCAGTTCTTC
CATNPEGQVYNEQFF
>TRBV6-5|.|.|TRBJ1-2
TGTGCCAGCAGTTACTCAGGGGGGAGCTATGGCTACACCTTC
CASSYSGGSYGYTF
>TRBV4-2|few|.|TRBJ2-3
.
CASSQDDFRGGIADTQYF
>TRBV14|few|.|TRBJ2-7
TGTGCCAGCAGCCAAGATAGGGGGGAGGAAGACTACGAGCAGTACTTC
CASSQDRGEEDYEQYF
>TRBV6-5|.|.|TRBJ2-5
TGTGCCAGCAGTTACTCGGGCAGTCAAGAGACCCAGTACTTC
CASSYSGSQETQYF
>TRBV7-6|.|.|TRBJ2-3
TGTGCCAGCGGTGCCGTCCGCCTTGATACGCAGTATTTT
CASGAVRLDTQYF
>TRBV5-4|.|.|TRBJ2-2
TGTGCCAGCAGCTTGCTACAGGGTGCCACCGGGGAGCTGTTTTTT
CASSLLQGATGELFF
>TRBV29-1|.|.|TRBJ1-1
TGCAGCGTTGCAGAGTCTGGGCTAGCTGAAGCTTTCTTT
CSVAESGLAEAFF
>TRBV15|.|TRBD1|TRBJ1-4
TGTGCCACCAGCCCACTTGGAGGGGGCTGGGAAAAACTGTTTTTT
CATSPLGGGWEKLFF
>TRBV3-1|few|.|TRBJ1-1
TGTGCCAGCAGCCAATTTTCGGTGAACACTGAAGCTTTCTTT
CASSQFSVNTEAFF